Each of the 3 T cell receptor beta chains below was sequenced from the same sample in a study of T cells in localized non-small cell lung cancer. Assay used: immunoSEQ multiplex PCR; TCRdb lists only in-frame clones, some missing. The sample lists around 80,000 clones, about three quarters occurring once. This specimen was PBMCs, taken before any cancer treatment. The receptors shown here come from a man between 40 and 70 years old with stage II squamous cell lung carcinoma.

The gene calls are TRBV4-1 and TRBJ1-1; D is uncertain. The CDR3 is made up of 15 amino acids. V gave up 6 bases and J gave up 3 bases, with 17 bases separating them. Looked up from germline, CDR1 is MGHRA and CDR2 is YSYEKL. This chain's CDR3 is CASSDDPGTDTEAFF. In DNA, the CDR3 is TGCGCCAGCAGTGATGATCCGGGCACCGACACTGAAGCTTTCTTT.

The CDR3 is CASSLVQGRYEQYF. CDR3 in DNA: TGTGCCAGCAGCTTGGTGCAGGGGAGATACGAGCAGTACTTC. The chain is built from TRBV5-8 and TRBJ2-7, with a tentative D call TRBD1 (6 bases). From germline, CDR1 is SGHTS and CDR2 YDEGEE. The germline V and J ends were trimmed by 0 bases and 4 bases, with 11 bases remaining between them. The CDR3 sequence is 14 residues long.

This chain uses TRBV5-6 with TRBJ1-6; D gene unclear. The CDR3 covers 17 residues. CDR1 is SGHDT and CDR2 is YYEEEE in the germline V gene. V was clipped by 4 bases and J by 0 bases, with 14 bases between them. CDR3 bases: TGTGCCAGCAGCCCGGGGAGGGCCGGCTCCTATAATTCACCCCTCCACTTT. It encodes CASSPGRAGSYNSPLHF.